Listed here is a single T cell receptor (beta chain). The antigen remains unidentified. With a J-beta primer mix and a sample-barcoded 5' primer, a second PCR ran about 7 to 12 cycles. Each of the cDNA molecules was tagged by a template-switch adaptor with 12 random nucleotides. Via MiXCR, TCRdb re-called the 5' RACE reads, giving one row per CDR3 protein. The sample consists of hundreds of thousands of distinct CDR3 sequences, about 56% of them appearing once. Trimming shortened V by 4 bases and J by 5 bases, and 9 bases separated the two germline ends. This CDR3 is built from 12 residues. The germline gives CDR1 SGDLS, CDR2 YYNGEE. The source of the sample is a study of blood T cells in healthy people across ages. The study, taken as a whole, reports: No conclusive comparison of naive versus antigen-experienced cells was possible with unsorted PBMCs. Comparison with aged donors showed that long-lived donors had more naive CD4+ cells and higher diversity.

This TCR derives from a man aged 35 to 55 in good health. Sequencing was carried out using blood. This chain joins TRBV9 and TRBJ1-1; D remains unclear. This CDR3 is CASSPSGTEAFF. The CDR3 DNA is TGTGCCAGCAGCCCCTCTGGGACTGAAGCTTTCTTT.